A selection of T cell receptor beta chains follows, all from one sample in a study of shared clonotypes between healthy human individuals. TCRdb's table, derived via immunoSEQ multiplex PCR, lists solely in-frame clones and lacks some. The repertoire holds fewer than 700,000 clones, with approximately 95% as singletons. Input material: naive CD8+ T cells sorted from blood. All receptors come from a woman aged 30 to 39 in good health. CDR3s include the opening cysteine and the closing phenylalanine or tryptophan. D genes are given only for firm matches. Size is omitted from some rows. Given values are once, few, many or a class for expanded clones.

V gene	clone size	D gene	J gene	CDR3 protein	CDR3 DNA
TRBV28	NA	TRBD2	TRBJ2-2	CASSFVYPREGPGELFF	TGTGCCAGCAGTTTTGTTTATCCGCGGGAGGGCCCCGGGGAGCTGTTTTTT
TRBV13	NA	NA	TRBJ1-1	CASSVTPQGNTEAFF	TGTGCCAGCAGCGTAACCCCGCAGGGGAACACTGAAGCTTTCTTT
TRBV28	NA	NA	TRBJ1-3	CASSSGNTIYF	TGTGCCAGCTCCTCTGGAAACACCATATATTTT
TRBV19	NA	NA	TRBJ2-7	CASSIDHGSINEQYF	TGTGCCAGTAGTATAGATCACGGGAGCATAAACGAGCAGTACTTC
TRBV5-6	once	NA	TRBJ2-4	CASSEALAKNIQYF	TGTGCCAGCTCGGAGGCCCTAGCCAAAAACATTCAGTACTTC
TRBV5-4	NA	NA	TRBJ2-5	CASSSGDLQETQYF	TGTGCCAGCAGCTCAGGCGATCTACAAGAGACCCAGTACTTC
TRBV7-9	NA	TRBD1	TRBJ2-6	CASSPDRVLTF	TGTGCCAGCAGCCCAGACAGGGTACTGACTTTC
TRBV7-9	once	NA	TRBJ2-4	CASSFSEGQNIQYF	TGTGCCAGCAGCTTCTCAGAAGGGCAAAACATTCAGTACTTC
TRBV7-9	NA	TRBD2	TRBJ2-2	CASSRGTSGNTGELFF	TGTGCCAGCAGTCGTGGGACTAGCGGGAACACCGGGGAGCTGTTTTTT
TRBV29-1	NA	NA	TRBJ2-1	CSVGTGHNEQFF	TGCAGCGTTGGGACCGGACACAATGAGCAGTTCTTC